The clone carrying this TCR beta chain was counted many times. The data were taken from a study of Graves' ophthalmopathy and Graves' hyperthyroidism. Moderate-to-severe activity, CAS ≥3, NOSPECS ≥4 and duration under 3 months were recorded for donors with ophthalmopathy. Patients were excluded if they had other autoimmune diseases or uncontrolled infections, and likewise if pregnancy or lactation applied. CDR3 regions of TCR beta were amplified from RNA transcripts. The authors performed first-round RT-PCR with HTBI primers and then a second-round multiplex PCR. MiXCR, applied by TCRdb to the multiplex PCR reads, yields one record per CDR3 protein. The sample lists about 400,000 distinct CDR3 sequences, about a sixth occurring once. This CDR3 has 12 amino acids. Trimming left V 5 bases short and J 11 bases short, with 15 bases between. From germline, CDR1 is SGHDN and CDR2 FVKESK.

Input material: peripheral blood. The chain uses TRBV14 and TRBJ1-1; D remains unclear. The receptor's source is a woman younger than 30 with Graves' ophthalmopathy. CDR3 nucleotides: TGTGCCAGCAGCTACGCCGGTCGAAGGGCTTTCTTT. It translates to CASSYAGRRAFF.